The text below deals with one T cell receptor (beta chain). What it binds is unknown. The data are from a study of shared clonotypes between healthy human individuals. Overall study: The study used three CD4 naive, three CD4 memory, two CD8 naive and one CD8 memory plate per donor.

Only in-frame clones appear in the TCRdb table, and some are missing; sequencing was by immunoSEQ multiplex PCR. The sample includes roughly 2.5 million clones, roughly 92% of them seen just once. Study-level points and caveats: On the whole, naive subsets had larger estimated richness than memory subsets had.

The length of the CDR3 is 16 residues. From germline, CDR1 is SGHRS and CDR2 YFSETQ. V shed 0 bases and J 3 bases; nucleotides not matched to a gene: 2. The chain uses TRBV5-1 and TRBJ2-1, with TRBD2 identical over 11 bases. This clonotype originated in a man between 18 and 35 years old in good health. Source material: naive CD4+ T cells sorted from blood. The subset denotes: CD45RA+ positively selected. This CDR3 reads CASSLGTSGRYNEQFF. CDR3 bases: TGCGCCAGCAGCTTGGGGACTAGCGGGCGCTACAATGAGCAGTTCTTC.